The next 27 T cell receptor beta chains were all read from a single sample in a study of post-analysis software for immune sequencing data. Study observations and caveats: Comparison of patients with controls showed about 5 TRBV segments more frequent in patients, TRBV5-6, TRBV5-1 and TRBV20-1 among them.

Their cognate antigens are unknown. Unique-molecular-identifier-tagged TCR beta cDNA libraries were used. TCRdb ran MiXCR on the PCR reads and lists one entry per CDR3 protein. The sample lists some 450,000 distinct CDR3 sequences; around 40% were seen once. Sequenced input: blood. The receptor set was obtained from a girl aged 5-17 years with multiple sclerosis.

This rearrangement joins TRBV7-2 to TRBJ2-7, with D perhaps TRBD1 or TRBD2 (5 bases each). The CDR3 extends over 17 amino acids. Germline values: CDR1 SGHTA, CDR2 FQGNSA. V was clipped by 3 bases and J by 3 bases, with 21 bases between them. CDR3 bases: TGTGCCAGCAGCTTTGGGGGAATAGTGATCTCCTTCTACGAGCAGTACTTC. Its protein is CASSFGGIVISFYEQYF. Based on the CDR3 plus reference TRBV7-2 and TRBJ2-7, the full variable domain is GAGVSQSPSNKVTEKGKDVELRCDPISGHTALYWYRQSLGQGLEFLIYFQGNSAPDKSGLPSDRFSAERTGGSVSTLTIQRTQQEDSAVYLCASSFGGIVISFYEQYFGPGTRLTVT.

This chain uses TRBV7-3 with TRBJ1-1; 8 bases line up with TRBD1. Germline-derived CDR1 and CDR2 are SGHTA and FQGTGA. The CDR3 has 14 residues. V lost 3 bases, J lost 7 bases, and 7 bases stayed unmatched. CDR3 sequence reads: CASSLGATGVEAFF. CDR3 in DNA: TGTGCCAGCAGCTTGGGCGCGACAGGGGTTGAAGCTTTCTTT.

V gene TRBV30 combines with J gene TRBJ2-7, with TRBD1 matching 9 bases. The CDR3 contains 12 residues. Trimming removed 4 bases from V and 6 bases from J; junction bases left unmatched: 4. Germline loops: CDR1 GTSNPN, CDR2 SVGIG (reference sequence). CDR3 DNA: TGTGCCTGGATGGGACAGGGATTCGAGCAGTACTTC. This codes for CAWMGQGFEQYF.

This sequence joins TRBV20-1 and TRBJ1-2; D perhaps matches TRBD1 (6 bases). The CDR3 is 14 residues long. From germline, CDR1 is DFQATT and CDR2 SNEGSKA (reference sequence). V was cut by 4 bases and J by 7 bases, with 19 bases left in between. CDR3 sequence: CSATRGQGLGGYTF. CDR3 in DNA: TGCAGTGCTACCCGGGGGCAGGGTTTAGGTGGCTACACCTTC.

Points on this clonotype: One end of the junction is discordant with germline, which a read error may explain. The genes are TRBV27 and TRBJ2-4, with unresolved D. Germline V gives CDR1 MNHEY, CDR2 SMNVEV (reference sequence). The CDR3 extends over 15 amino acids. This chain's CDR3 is CSSSTDLLAKNIQYF. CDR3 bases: TGCTCCAGCAGCACGGACCTACTAGCCAAAAACATTCAGTACTTC.

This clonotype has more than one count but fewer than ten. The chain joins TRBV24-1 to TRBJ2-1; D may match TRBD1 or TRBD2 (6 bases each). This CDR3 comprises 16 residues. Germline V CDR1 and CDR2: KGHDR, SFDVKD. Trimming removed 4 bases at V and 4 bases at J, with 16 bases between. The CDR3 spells CATSDPPRGGYNEQFF. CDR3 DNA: TGTGCCACCAGTGACCCCCCCAGGGGAGGTTACAATGAGCAGTTCTTC.

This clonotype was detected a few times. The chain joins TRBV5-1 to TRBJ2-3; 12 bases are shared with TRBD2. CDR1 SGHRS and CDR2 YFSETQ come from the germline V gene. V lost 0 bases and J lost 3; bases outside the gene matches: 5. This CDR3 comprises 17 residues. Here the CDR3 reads CASSLGLAGGPTDTQYF. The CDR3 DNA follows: TGCGCCAGCAGCTTGGGGCTAGCGGGAGGGCCGACAGATACGCAGTATTTT.

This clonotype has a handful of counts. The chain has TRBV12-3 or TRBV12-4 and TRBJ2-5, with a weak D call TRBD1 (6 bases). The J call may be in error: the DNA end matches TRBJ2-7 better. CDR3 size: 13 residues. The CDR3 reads CASSTRTAHEQYF. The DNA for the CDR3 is TGTGCCAGCAGCACCCGGACAGCCCACGAGCAGTACTTC.

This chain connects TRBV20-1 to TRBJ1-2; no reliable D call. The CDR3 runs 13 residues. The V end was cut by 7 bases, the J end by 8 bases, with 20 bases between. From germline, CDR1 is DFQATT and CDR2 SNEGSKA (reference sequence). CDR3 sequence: CSVRRTGVGGYTF. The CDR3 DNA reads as TGCAGTGTTAGGAGGACGGGCGTCGGAGGCTACACCTTC.

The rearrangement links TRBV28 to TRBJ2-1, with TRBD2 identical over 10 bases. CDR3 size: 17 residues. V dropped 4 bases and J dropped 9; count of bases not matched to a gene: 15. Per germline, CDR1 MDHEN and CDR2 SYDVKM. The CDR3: CASSSPRVAGGDGEQFF. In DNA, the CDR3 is TGTGCCAGCAGTTCTCCGAGGGTAGCGGGAGGAGACGGTGAGCAGTTCTTC.

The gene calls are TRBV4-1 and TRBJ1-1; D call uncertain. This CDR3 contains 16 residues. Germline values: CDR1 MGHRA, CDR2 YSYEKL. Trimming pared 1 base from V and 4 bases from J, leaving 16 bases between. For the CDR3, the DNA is TGCGCCAGCAGCCAAGTGAATATGGGGTTGTTCACTGAAGCTTTCTTT. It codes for CASSQVNMGLFTEAFF.

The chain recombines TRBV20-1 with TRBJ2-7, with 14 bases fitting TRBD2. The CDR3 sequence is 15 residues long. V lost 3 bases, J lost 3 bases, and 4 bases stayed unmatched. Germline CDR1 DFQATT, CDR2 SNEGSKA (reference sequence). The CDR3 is CSARLGTSGSYEQYF. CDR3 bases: TGCAGTGCTAGGCTTGGGACTAGCGGGAGCTACGAGCAGTACTTC.

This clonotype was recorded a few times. The CDR3 DNA follows: TGTGCCAGCAGCCCCCTGACTCGGCCACGCGCCACGGGTACGCAGTATTTT. Translated: CASSPLTRPRATGTQYF. The V call is TRBV12-3 or TRBV12-4, the J call TRBJ2-3; D ambiguous. Trimming cost V 6 bases and J 8 bases, with 27 bases left between them. The CDR3 is 17 residues long.

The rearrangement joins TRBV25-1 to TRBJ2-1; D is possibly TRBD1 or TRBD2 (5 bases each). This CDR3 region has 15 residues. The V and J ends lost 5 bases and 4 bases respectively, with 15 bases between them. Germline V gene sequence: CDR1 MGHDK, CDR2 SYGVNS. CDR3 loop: CASSYSLGEYNEQFF. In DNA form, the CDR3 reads TGTGCCAGCAGTTATAGCCTAGGGGAGTACAATGAGCAGTTCTTC.

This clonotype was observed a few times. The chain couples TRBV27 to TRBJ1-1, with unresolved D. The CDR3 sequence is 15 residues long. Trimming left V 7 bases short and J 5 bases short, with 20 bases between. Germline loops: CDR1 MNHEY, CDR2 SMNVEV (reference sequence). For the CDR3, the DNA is TGTGCCAGCAACCCCACGACCCAAGCTGGGACTGAAGCTTTCTTT. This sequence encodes CASNPTTQAGTEAFF.

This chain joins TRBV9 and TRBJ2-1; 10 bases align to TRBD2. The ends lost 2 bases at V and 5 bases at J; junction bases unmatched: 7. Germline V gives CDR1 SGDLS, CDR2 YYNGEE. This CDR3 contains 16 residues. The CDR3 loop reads CASSVGLAGADNEQFF. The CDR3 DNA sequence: TGTGCCAGCAGCGTTGGGCTAGCGGGAGCGGACAATGAGCAGTTCTTC.

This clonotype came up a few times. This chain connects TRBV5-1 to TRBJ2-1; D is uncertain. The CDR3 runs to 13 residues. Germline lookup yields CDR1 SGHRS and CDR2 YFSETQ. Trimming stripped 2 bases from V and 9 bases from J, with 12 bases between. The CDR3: CASSFTRSTEQFF. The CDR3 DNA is TGCGCCAGCAGCTTCACGAGGTCAACTGAGCAGTTCTTC.

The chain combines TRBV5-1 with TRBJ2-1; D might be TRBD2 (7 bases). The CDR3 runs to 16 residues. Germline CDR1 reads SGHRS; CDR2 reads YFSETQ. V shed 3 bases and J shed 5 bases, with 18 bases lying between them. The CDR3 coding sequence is TGCGCCAGCAGCTCAGGGGTTCTAGCGGAGAACAATGAGCAGTTCTTC. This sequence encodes CASSSGVLAENNEQFF.

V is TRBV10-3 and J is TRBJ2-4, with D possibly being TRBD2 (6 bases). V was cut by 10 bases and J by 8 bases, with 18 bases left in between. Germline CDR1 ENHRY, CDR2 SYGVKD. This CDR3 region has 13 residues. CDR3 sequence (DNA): TGTGCCACCCGGGGCCGGGAGTTCGACATTCAGTACTTC. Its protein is CATRGREFDIQYF.

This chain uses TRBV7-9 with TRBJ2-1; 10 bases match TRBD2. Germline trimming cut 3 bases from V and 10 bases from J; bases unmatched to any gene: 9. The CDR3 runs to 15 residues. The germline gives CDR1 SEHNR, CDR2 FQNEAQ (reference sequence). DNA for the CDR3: TGTGCCAGCAGCTTCACTAGCGGGGTCGTCAAGGAGCAGTTCTTC. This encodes CASSFTSGVVKEQFF. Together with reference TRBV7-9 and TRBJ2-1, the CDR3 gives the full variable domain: DTGVSQNPRHKITKRGQNVTFRCDPISEHNRLYWYRQTLGQGPEFLTYFQNEAQLEKSRLLSDRFSAERPKGSFSTLEIQRTEQGDSAMYLCASSFTSGVVKEQFFGPGTRLTVL.

This chain's CDR3 is CAIAQGGSYNEQYF. In nucleotides, the CDR3 is TGTGCCATCGCTCAGGGCGGCTCCTACAATGAGCAGTACTTC. The chain carries TRBV10-3 and TRBJ2-5, with D maybe TRBD1 (5 bases). V was cut by 8 bases and J by 11 bases, with 24 bases left in between. This CDR3 has 14 amino acids. Per germline, CDR1 ENHRY and CDR2 SYGVKD.

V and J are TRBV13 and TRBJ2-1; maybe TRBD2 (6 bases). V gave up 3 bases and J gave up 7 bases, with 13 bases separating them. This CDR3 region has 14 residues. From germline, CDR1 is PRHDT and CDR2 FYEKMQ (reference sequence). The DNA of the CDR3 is TGTGCCAGCAGCTTGGGAGGCACGAGGAATGAGCAGTTCTTC. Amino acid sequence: CASSLGGTRNEQFF.

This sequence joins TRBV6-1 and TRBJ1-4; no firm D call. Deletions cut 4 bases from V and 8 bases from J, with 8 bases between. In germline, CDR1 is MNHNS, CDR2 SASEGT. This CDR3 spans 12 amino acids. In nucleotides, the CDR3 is TGTGCCAGCAGTGCGATCCAGGAAAAACTGTTTTTT. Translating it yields CASSAIQEKLFF.

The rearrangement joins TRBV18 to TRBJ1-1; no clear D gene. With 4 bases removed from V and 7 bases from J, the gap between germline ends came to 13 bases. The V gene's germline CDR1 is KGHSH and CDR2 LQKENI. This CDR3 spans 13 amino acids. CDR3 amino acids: CASSLVEVVEAFF. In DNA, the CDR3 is TGTGCCAGCTCACTCGTCGAGGTTGTTGAAGCTTTCTTT.

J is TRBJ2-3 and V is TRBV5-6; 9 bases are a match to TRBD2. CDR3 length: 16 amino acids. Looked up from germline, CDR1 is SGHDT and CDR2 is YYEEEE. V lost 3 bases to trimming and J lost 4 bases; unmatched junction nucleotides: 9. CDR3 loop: CASSSILSGSADTQYF. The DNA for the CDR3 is TGTGCCAGCAGCTCCATCCTTAGCGGGAGTGCAGATACGCAGTATTTT.

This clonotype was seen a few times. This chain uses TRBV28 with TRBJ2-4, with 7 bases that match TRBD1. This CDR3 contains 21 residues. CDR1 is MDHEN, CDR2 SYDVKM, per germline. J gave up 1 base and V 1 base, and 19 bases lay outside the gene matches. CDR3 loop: CASSLFMTRDSLDRAKNIQYF. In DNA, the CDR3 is TGTGCCAGCAGTTTATTCATGACCCGGGACAGTCTCGACAGGGCCAAAAACATTCAGTACTTC. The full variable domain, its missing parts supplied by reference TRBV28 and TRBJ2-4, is DVKVTQSSRYLVKRTGEKVFLECVQDMDHENMFWYRQDPGLGLRLIYFSYDVKMKEKGDIPEGYSVSREKKERFSLILESASTNQTSMYLCASSLFMTRDSLDRAKNIQYFGAGTRLSVL.

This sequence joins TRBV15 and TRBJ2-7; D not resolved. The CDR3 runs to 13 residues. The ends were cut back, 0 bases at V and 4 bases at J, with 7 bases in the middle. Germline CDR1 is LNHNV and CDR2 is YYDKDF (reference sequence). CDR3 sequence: CATSRDMGYEQYF. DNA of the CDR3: TGTGCCACCAGCAGAGATATGGGTTACGAGCAGTACTTC.